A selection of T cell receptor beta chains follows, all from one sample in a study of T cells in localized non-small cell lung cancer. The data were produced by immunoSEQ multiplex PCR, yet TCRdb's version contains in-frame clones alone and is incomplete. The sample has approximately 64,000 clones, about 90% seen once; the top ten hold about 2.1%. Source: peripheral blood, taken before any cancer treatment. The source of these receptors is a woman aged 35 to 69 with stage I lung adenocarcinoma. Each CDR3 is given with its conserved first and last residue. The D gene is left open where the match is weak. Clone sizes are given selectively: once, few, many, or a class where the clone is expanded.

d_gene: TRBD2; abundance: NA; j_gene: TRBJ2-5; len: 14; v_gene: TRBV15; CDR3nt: TGTGCCACCAGCAGATACCGGGAGGGGGAGACCCAGTACTTC; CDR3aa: CATSRYREGETQYF
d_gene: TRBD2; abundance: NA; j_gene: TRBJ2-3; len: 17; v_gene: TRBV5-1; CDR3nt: TGCGCCAGCAGCTTGGCGCCTAGCGGGGGAGTAACAGATACGCAGTATTTT; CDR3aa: CASSLAPSGGVTDTQYF
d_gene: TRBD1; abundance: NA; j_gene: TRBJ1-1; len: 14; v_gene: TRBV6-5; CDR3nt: TGTGCCAGCAGTGCAGGGGGCCGTAACACTGAAGCTTTCTTT; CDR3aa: CASSAGGRNTEAFF
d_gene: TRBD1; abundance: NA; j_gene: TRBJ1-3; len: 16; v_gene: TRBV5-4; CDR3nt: TGTGCCAGCAGCTTGGTCGGGACAGGATCTGGAAACACCATATATTTT; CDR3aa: CASSLVGTGSGNTIYF
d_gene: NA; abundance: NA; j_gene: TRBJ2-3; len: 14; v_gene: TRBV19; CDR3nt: TGTGCCAGTAGTACCCCAGGGTGGACAGATACGCAGTATTTT; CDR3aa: CASSTPGWTDTQYF
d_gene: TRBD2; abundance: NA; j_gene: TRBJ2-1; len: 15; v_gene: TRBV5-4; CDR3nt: TGTGCCAGCAGCTTGGAAGCGGGACTTGACAATGAGCAGTTCTTC; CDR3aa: CASSLEAGLDNEQFF
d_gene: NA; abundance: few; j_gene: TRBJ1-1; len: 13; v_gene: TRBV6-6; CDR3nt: TGTGCCGGATCGGACCGTGAAAACACTGAAGCTTTCTTT; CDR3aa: CAGSDRENTEAFF
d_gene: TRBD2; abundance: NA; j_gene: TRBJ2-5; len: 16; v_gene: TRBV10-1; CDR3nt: TGCGCCAGCAGCGATACTAGCGGGAGGGCCAAAAAGACCCAGTACTTC; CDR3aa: CASSDTSGRAKKTQYF
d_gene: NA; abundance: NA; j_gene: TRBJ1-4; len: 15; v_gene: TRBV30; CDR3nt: TGTGCCTCCGGTACCGGACAGCTCCTTAATGAAAAACTGTTTTTT; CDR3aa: CASGTGQLLNEKLFF
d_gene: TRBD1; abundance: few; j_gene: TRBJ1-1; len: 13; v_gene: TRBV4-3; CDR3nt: TGCGCCAGCAGCTCTACCTGGACAGGGGAAGCTTTCTTT; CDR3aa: CASSSTWTGEAFF
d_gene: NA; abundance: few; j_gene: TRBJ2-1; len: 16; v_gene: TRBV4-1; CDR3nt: TGCGCCAGCAGCCAACCGAGAAATGACCGGACCGATGAGCAGTTCTTC; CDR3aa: CASSQPRNDRTDEQFF
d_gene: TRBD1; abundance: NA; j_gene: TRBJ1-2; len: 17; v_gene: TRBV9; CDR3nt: TGTGCCAGCAGCGCTTCCCGGGACAGAAGGGTTAACTATGGCTACACCTTC; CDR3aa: CASSASRDRRVNYGYTF
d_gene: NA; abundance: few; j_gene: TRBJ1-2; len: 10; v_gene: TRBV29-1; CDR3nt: TGCAGGGCCCCCAGATGGGGCTACACCTTC; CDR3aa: CRAPRWGYTF
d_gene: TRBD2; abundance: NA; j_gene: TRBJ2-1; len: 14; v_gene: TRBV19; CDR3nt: TGTGCCAGTAGTATACTCGGGGGGGCGGTTGAGCAGTTCTTC; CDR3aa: CASSILGGAVEQFF
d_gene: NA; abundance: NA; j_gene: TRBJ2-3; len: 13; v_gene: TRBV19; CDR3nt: TGTGCCAGTAGTATAAAGTCGGGGGATACGCAGTATTTT; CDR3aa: CASSIKSGDTQYF
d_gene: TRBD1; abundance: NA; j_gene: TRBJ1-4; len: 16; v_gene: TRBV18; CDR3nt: TGTGCCAGCTCACCAGGGACAGGGGGAGCGGGTGAAAAACTGTTTTTT; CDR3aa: CASSPGTGGAGEKLFF
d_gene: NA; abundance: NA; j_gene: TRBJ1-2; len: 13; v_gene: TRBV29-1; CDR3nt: TGCAGCGTTGAAGATGAGGTTGACTATGGCTACACCTTC; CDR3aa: CSVEDEVDYGYTF
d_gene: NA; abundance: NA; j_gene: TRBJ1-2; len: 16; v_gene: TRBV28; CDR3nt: TGTGCCAGCAGTTTCCCCGCAGGGGCAGGGAAAAGATTCTACACCTTC; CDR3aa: CASSFPAGAGKRFYTF
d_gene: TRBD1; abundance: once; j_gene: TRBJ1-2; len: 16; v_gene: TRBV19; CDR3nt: TGTGCCAGTAGTATTGCCTTGGGACAGGGGGACTATGGCTACACCTTC; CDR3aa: CASSIALGQGDYGYTF
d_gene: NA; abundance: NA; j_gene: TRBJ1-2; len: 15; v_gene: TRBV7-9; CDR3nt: TGTGCCAGCAGCCCTACCGACGGGGGGGGTTTTGGCTACACCTTC; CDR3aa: CASSPTDGGGFGYTF
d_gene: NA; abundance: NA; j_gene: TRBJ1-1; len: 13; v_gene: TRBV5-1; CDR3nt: TGCGCCAGCAGCTTCAGGGAGGACACTGAAGCTTTCTTT; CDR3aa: CASSFREDTEAFF
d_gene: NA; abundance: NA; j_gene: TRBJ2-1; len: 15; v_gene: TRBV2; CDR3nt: TGTGCCAGCAGTGAAAGGGAGAGAGTCTACAATGAGCAGTTCTTC; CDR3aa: CASSERERVYNEQFF
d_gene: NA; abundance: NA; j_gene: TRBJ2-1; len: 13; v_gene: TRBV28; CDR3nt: TGTGCCAGCAGTTTAGGGGGGAGGAATGAGCAGTTCTTC; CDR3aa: CASSLGGRNEQFF
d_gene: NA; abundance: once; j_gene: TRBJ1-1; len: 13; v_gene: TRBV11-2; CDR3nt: TGTGCCAGCAGCTTAGGGGGAAACACTGAAGCTTTCTTT; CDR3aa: CASSLGGNTEAFF
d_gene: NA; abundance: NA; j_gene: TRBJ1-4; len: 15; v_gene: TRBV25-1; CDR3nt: TGTGCCAGCAGTGGGTCGGGACCCGCTAATGAAAAACTGTTTTTT; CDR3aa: CASSGSGPANEKLFF
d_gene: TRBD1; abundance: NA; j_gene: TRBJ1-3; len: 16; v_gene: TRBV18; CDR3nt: TGTGCCAGCTCACCAGGACAGGGGGCAGCTGGAAACACCATATATTTT; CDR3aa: CASSPGQGAAGNTIYF
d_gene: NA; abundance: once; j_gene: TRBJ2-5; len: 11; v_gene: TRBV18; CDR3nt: TGTGCCAGCTCACCCCAAGAGACCCAGTACTTC; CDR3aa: CASSPQETQYF
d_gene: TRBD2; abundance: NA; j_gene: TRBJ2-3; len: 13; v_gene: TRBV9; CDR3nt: TGTGCCAGTTCACTAGCGCGGGAGGATACGCAGTATTTT; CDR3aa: CASSLAREDTQYF
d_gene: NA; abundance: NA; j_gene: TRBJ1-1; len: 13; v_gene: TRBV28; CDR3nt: TGTGCCAGCCGCAAGGGGGGGAACACTGAAGCTTTCTTT; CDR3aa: CASRKGGNTEAFF
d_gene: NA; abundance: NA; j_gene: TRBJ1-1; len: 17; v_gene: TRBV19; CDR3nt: TGTGCCAGTAGTATAGTATCCAGGGTCAAGATCTTTATTGAAGCTTTCTTT; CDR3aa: CASSIVSRVKIFIEAFF
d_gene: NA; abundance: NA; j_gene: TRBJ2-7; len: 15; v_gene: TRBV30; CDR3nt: TGTGCCTGGAGTATTCACAGGGATGAGGGATACGAGCAGTACTTC; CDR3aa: CAWSIHRDEGYEQYF
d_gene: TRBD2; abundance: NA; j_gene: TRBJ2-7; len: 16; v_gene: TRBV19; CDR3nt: TGTGCCAGTAGTATTCTAGCGGGAGGGATTTCCTACGAGCAGTACTTC; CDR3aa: CASSILAGGISYEQYF
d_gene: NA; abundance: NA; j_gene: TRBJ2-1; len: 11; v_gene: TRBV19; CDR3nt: TGTGCCAGTAGTGGGGCCGGTGAGCAGTTCTTC; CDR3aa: CASSGAGEQFF
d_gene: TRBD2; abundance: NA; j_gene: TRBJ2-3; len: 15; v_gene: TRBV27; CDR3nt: TGTGCCAGCACCTCCCCCGGGGGGGGCACAGATACGCAGTATTTT; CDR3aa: CASTSPGGGTDTQYF
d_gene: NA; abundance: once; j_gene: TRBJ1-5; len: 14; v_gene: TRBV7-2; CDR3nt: TGTGCCAGCAGCTTATCCGGGGACGCTCAGCCCCAGCATTTT; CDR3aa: CASSLSGDAQPQHF
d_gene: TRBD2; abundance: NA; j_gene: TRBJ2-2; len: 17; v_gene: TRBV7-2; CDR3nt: TGTGCCAGCAGCTTAGCCCAGAGGACTAGCCACACCGGGGAGCTGTTTTTT; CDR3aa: CASSLAQRTSHTGELFF
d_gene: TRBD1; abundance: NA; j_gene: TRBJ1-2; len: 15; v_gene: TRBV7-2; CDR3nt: TGTGCCAGCAGCCGAGACGGGACAGGGAACTATGGCTACACCTTC; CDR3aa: CASSRDGTGNYGYTF
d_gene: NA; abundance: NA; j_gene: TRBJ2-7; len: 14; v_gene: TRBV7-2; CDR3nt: TGTGCCAGCAGCTTGGGACGGACTTATGGGGAGCAGTACTTC; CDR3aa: CASSLGRTYGEQYF
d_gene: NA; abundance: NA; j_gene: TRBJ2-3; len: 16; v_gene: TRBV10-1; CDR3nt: TGCGCCAGCAGTGAGAATAAGGCCGGGAGCACAGATACGCAGTATTTT; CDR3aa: CASSENKAGSTDTQYF
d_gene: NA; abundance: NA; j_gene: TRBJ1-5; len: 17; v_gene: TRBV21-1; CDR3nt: TGTGCCAGCAGCGAGAGCAACAGGATTTATAGCAATCAGCCCCAGCATTTT; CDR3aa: CASSESNRIYSNQPQHF
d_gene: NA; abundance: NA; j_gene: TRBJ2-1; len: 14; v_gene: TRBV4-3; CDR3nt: TGCGCCAGCAGCCCTTCCCTGAACTACAATGAGCAGTTCTTC; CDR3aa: CASSPSLNYNEQFF
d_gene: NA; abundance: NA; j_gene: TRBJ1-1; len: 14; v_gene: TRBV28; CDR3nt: TGTGCCAGCAGTTCATCGGGGGGGTACACTGAAGCTTTCTTT; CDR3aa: CASSSSGGYTEAFF
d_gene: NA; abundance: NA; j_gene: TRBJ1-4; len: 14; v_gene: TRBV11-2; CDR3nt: TGTGCCAGCAGCTTAGGAGGGTTCGGAGAAAAACTGTTTTTT; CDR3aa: CASSLGGFGEKLFF
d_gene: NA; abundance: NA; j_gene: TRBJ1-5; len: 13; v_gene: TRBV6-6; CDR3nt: TGTGCCAGCAGTGCACAGGGCGGTCAGCCCCAGCATTTT; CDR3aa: CASSAQGGQPQHF
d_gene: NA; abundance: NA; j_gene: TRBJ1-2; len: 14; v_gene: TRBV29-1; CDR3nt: TGCAGCGTTGAAGACCGGCGACGGTTCTATGGCTACACCTTC; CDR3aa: CSVEDRRRFYGYTF
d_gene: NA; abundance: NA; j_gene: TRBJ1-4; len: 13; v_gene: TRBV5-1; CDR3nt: TGCGCCAGCAGCGCTCAGGGGTTGGGGGAACTGTTTTTT; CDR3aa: CASSAQGLGELFF
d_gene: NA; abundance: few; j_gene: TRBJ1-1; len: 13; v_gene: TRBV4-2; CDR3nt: TGTGCCAGCAGCCAAGTTATGGACACTGAAGCTTTCTTT; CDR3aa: CASSQVMDTEAFF
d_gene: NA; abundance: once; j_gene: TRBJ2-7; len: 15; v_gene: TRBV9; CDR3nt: TGTGCCAGCAGCGTAGGAGCTAGCGCCTCCTACGAGCAGTACTTC; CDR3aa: CASSVGASASYEQYF
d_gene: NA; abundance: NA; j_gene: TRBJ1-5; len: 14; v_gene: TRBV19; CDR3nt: TGTGCCAGTAGTATACAGGGTGGCAATCAGCCCCAGCATTTT; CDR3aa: CASSIQGGNQPQHF
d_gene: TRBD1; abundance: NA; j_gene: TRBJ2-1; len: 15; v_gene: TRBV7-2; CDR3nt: TGTGCCAGCAGCTTACAGGGGGCGCTCTACAATGAGCAGTTCTTC; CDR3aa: CASSLQGALYNEQFF
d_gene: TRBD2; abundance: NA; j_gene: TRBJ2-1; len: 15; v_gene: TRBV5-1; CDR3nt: TGCGCCAGCAGCTTGGCGGGCGGGGGGGAGATTAAGCAGTTCTTC; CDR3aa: CASSLAGGGEIKQFF
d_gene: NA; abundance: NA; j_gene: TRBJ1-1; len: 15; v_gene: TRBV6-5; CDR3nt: TGTGCCAGCAGTTACGGGGGGGCGCAGAACACTGAAGCTTTCTTT; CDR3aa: CASSYGGAQNTEAFF
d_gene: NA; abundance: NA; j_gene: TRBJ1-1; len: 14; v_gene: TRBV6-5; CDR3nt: TGTGCCAGCAGCCCGACGGGAATTAACACTGAAGCTTTCTTT; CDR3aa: CASSPTGINTEAFF
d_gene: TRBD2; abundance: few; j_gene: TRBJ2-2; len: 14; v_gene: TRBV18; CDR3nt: TGTGCCAGCTCACCGACTAGCGGTACCGGGGAGCTGTTTTTT; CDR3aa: CASSPTSGTGELFF
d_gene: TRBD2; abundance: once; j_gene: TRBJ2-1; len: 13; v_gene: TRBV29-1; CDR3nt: TGCAGCGTTGGAAAACTAGCGGAGAATGAGCAGTTCTTC; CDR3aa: CSVGKLAENEQFF
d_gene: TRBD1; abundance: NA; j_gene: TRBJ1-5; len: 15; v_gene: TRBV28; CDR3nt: TGTGCCAGCAGTTACCTGACAGGGGAGGATCAGCCCCAGCATTTT; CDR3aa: CASSYLTGEDQPQHF
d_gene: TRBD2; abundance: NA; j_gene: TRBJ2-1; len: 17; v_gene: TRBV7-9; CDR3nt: TGTGCCAGCAGCAAGACTAAGACTAGCGCCACCAACAATGAGCAGTTCTTC; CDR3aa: CASSKTKTSATNNEQFF
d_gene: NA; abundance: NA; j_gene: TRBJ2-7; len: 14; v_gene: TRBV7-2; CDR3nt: TGTGCCAGCAGCGAACGACAGCTCTCCTACGAGCAGTACTTC; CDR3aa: CASSERQLSYEQYF